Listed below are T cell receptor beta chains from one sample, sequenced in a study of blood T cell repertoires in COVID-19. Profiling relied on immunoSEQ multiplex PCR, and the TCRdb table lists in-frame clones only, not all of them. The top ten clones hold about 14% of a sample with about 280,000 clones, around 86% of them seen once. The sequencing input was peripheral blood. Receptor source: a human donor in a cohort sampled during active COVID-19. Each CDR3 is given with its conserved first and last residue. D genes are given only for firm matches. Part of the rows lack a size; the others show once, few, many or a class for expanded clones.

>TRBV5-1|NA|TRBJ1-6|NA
TGCGCCAGCAGCATTGACAGCTATAATTCACCCCTCCACTTT
CASSIDSYNSPLHF
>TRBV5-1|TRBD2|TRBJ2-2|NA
TGCGCCAGCAGCTTCAGGACTAGCGGGAACACCGGGGAGCTGTTTTTT
CASSFRTSGNTGELFF
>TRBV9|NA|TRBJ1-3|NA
TGTGCCAGCAGCGTAGGCCAGACAGGAAAAGGAAACACCATATATTTT
CASSVGQTGKGNTIYF
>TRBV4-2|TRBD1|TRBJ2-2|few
TGTGCCAGCAGCCAAAACACAGGGGCCGGGGAGCTGTTTTTT
CASSQNTGAGELFF
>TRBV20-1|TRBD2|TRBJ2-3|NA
TGCAGTGCAAGTGAACGACTAGCGACCACAGATACGCAGTATTTT
CSASERLATTDTQYF
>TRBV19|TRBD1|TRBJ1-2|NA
TGTGCCAGTAGCGCACAGCACGGACAGGGAAGCTACACCTTC
CASSAQHGQGSYTF
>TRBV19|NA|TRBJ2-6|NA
TGTGCCAGTAGTAATAATGGCAGGGGTGCTTCTGGGGCCAACGTCCTGACTTTC
CASSNNGRGASGANVLTF
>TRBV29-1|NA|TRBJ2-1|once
TGCAGCGTTGAAGATTTGGGGGCTGAGCAGTTCTTC
CSVEDLGAEQFF
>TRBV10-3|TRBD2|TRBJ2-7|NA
TGTGCCATCAGTGAGCCCTATAAGACTAGCGGGAGTTACGAGCAGTACTTC
CAISEPYKTSGSYEQYF
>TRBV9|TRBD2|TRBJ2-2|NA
TGTGCCAGCAGCACTAGCGGGAGTGCCGGGGAGCTGTTTTTT
CASSTSGSAGELFF
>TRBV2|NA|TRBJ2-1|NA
TGTGCCAGCGGGAACCCCGGGAGCGACTATGAGCAGTTCTTC
CASGNPGSDYEQFF
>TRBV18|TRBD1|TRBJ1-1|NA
TGTGCCAGCTCCCGACAGGGGGCTGAAGCTTTCTTT
CASSRQGAEAFF
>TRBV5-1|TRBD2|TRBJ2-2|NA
TGCGCCAGCAGCGCGCTGCGGGGGACCGGGGAGCTGTTTTTT
CASSALRGTGELFF
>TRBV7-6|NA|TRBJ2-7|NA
TGTGCCAGCAGCTTAGGCAGGGGCTACGAGCAGTACTTC
CASSLGRGYEQYF
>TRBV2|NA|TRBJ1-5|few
TGTGCCAGCAGTGGTTTCAGGGGAGATCAGCCCCAGCATTTT
CASSGFRGDQPQHF
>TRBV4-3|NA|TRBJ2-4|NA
TGCGCCAGCAGCCCCGCGGGGAGGGCCAAAAACATTCAGTACTTC
CASSPAGRAKNIQYF
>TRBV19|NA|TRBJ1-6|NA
TGTGCCAGTAGTACACAGGGTCAATTCCACTTT
CASSTQGQFHF
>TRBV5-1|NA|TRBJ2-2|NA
TGCGCCAGCTCTTTTCTCCGTGACACCGGGGAGCTGTTTTTT
CASSFLRDTGELFF
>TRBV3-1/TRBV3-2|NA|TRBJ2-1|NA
TGTGCCAGCAGCCAAGACGGGGGCTCCTACAATGAGCAGTTCTTC
CASSQDGGSYNEQFF
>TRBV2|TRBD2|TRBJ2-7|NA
TGTGCCAGCAGGAAGACTAGCGTAGAGACCTACGAGCAGTACTTC
CASRKTSVETYEQYF
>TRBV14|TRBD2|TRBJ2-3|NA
TGTGCCAGCAGCCAAGCACTAGCGGGCAGGGATACGCAGTATTTT
CASSQALAGRDTQYF
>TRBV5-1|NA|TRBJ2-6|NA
TGCGCCAGCAGCATCACAGGCATCTCAACCTCTGGGGCCAACGTCCTGACTTTC
CASSITGISTSGANVLTF
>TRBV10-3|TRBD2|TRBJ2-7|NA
TGTGCCATCAGCGAGACCGGGACTAGCGGGTACGAGCAGTACTTC
CAISETGTSGYEQYF
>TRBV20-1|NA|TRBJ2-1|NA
TGCAGTGCTAGAGACTTCTCCGAGTTCTTC
CSARDFSEFF
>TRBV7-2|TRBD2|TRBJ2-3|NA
TGTGCCAGCAGCCTCGGACTAGACCCAGATACGCAGTATTTT
CASSLGLDPDTQYF
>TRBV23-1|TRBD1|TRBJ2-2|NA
TGCGCCAGCAGTCAAACGCTGCCGGGACAGGGGGAAAACACCGGGGAGCTGTTTTTT
CASSQTLPGQGENTGELFF
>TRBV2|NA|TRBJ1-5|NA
TGTGCCAGCAGTGGCAGCAGGGAAGATCAGCCCCAGCATTTT
CASSGSREDQPQHF
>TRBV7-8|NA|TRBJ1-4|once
TGTGCCAGCAGCTTAGGGTCGGGGGGCACTAATGAAAAACTGTTTTTT
CASSLGSGGTNEKLFF
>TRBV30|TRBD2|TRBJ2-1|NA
TGTGCCTGCCCTCTAGGGACTAGCGTCGGTGAGCAGTTCTTC
CACPLGTSVGEQFF
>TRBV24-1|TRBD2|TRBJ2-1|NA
TGTGCCACCAGTGATTCCCTAGCGGGAGGGACTGGCAATGAGCAGTTCTTC
CATSDSLAGGTGNEQFF
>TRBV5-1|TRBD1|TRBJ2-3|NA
TGCGCCAGCAGCCACGGACAGGGGGCAGATACGCAGTATTTT
CASSHGQGADTQYF
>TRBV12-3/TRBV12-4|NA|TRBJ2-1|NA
TGTGCCAGCCAGGGCAGTCTCAATGAGCAGTTCTTC
CASQGSLNEQFF
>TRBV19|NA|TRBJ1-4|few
TGTGCCAGCAGCATCAGGGCAACTAATGAAAAACTGTTTTTT
CASSIRATNEKLFF
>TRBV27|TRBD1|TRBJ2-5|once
TGTGCCAGCAGAGATGACGGGACAGGGGTAACGGAGACCCAGTACTTC
CASRDDGTGVTETQYF
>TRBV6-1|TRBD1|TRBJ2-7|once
TGTGCCAGCAGTGAATGGTGGACAGGGGGCTTTTACGAGCAGTACTTC
CASSEWWTGGFYEQYF
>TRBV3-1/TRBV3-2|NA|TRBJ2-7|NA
TGTGCCAGCAGCCAAGTGGGGGCTGAATCCGAGCAGTACTTC
CASSQVGAESEQYF
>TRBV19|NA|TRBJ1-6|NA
TGTGCCAGTAGGGGTCGCGACAGTGGAGGGCTCTATAATTCACCCCTCCACTTT
CASRGRDSGGLYNSPLHF
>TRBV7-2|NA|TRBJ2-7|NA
TGTGCCAGCAGCTTAGCGGGGGGACGGCTCGACTACGAGCAGTACTTC
CASSLAGGRLDYEQYF
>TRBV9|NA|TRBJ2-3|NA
TGTGCCAGCAGCGCCACGATCCAGGGGCGGGGGAGCACAGATACGCAGTATTTT
CASSATIQGRGSTDTQYF
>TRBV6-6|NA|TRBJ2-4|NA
TGTGCCAGCAGGGACACGGGCCCCCAGGGCCGATACATTCAGTACTTC
CASRDTGPQGRYIQYF
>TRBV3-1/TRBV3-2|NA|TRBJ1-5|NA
TGTGCCAGCAGCCTTCGGGATAGCAATCAGCCCCAGCATTTT
CASSLRDSNQPQHF
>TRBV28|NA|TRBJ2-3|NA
TGTGCCACCCAAGCGGGCCAAACAGATACGCAGTATTTT
CATQAGQTDTQYF
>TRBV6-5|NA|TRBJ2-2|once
TGTGCCAGCAGTTCCAGGGGTACCGCGAACACCGGGGAGCTGTTTTTT
CASSSRGTANTGELFF
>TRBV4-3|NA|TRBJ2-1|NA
TGCGCCAGCAGCCAGGGGGGACTTCTTTACAATGAGCTGTTCTTC
CASSQGGLLYNELFF
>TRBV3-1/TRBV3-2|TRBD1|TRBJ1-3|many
TGTGCCAGCAGCCAAGATCCATGGGGGACAGACAATACTGGAAACACCATATATTTT
CASSQDPWGTDNTGNTIYF
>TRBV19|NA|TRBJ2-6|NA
TGTGCCAGTAGTGTCGACAGCCCTGGGGCCAACGTCCTGACTTTC
CASSVDSPGANVLTF
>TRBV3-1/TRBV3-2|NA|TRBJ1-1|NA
TGTGCCAGCAGCTACGGGTCCAACACTGAAGCTTTCTTT
CASSYGSNTEAFF
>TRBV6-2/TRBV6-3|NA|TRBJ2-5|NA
TGTGCCAGCAGTTACTCGAATCGGGAGACCCAGTACTTC
CASSYSNRETQYF
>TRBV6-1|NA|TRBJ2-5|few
TGTGCCAGCAGTGAACTCAGGGGTTCTGAGACCCAGTACTTC
CASSELRGSETQYF
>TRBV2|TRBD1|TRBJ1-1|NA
TGTGCCAGCAGAGGGACAGGGGGCGCGTATGAAGCTTTCTTT
CASRGTGGAYEAFF
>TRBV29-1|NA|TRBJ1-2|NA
TGCAGCGTTGCTAGCTATGGCTACACCTTC
CSVASYGYTF
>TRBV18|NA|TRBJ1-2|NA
TGTGCCAGCTCACCACCGGAGCCGGTGGGTTTTTTGCGTGGCTACACCTTC
CASSPPEPVGFLRGYTF
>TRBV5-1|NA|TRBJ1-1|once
TGCGCCAGCAGCACAAGACAGGCTCGCGCTGAAGCTTTCTTT
CASSTRQARAEAFF
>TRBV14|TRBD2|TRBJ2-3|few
TGTGCCAGCAGCCGCGGGACTAGCGGAAGCACAGATACGCAGTATTTT
CASSRGTSGSTDTQYF
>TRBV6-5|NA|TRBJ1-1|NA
TGTGCCAGCAGTTACATTAGGAACACTGAAGCTTTCTTT
CASSYIRNTEAFF
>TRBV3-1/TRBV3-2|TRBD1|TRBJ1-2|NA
TGTGCCAGCAGCCATACCGGGACAGGCCCTTATGGCTACACCTTC
CASSHTGTGPYGYTF
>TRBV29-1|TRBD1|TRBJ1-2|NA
TGCAGCGTTGGACAGGGACTCAACTATGGCTACACCTTC
CSVGQGLNYGYTF
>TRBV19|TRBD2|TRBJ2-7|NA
TGTGCCAGTAGTAGATCTAGCGGGGTCTACGAGCAGTACTTC
CASSRSSGVYEQYF
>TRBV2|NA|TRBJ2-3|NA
TGTGCCAGCAGGCTTACAGGGTCTAGCACAGATACGCAGTATTTT
CASRLTGSSTDTQYF